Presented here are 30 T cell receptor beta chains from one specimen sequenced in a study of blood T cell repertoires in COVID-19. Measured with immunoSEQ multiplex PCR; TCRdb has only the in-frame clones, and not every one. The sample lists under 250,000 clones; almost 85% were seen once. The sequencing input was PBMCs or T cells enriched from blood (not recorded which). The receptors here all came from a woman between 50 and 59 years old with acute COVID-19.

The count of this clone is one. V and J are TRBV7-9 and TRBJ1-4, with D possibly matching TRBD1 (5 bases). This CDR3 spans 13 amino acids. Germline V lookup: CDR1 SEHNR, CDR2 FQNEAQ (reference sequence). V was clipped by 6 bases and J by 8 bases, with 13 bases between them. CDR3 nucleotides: TGTGCCAGCAGTAGTGGGGCCACCGAAAAACTGTTTTTT. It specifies CASSSGATEKLFF.

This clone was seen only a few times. CDR3 nucleotides: TGTGCCTGGAGTCTAGCAGATAACTATGGCTACACCTTC. Translated, it gives CAWSLADNYGYTF. The V and J genes are TRBV30 and TRBJ1-2; no reliable D call. Trimming shortened V by 2 bases and J by 1 base, and 8 bases separated the two germline ends. Germline assignment: CDR1 GTSNPN and CDR2 SVGIG (reference sequence). This CDR3 region has 13 residues.

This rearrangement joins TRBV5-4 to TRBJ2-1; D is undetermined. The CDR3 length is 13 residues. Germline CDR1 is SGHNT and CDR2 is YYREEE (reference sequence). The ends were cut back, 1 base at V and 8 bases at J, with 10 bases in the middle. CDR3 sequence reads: CASSLLAGDEQFF. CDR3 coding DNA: TGTGCCAGCAGCTTGTTAGCCGGCGATGAGCAGTTCTTC.

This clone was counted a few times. The CDR3 loop is CASSESGGGEEKLFF. The CDR3, as DNA: TGTGCCAGCAGTGAATCGGGGGGCGGAGAAGAAAAACTGTTTTTT. The J gene is TRBJ1-4, the V gene TRBV2; a possible D gene is TRBD1 (6 bases). The CDR3 has 15 residues. In germline, CDR1 is SNHLY, CDR2 FYNNEI. V shed 2 bases and J shed 8 bases, with 15 bases lying between them.

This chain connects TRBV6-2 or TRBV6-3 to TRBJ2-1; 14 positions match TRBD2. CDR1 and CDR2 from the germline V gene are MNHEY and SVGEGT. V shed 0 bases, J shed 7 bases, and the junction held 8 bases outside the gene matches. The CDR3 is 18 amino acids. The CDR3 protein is CASSYSTSTSGGVNEQFF. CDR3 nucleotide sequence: TGTGCCAGCAGTTACTCGACGTCGACTAGCGGGGGGGTTAATGAGCAGTTCTTC.

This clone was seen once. CDR3 sequence (DNA): TGTGCCAGCTCACCACCATCTCAGGGGGGTACAGATACGCAGTATTTT. Its protein is CASSPPSQGGTDTQYF. V gene TRBV18 combines with J gene TRBJ2-3; D might be TRBD1 (7 bases). The CDR3 extends over 16 amino acids. With 0 bases removed from V and 3 bases from J, the gap between germline ends came to 13 bases. Germline lookup yields CDR1 KGHSH and CDR2 LQKENI.

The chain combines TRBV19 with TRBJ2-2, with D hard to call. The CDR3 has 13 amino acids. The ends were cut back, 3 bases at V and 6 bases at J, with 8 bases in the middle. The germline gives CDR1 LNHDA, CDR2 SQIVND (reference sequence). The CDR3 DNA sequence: TGTGCCAGTAGTATTGAGTGGTCCGGGGAGCTGTTTTTT. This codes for CASSIEWSGELFF.

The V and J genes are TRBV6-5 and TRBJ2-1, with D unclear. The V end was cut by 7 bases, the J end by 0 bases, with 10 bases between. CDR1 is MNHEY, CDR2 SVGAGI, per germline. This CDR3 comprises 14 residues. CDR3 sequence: CASKAELSYNEQFF. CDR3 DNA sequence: TGTGCCAGCAAGGCGGAACTCTCCTACAATGAGCAGTTCTTC.

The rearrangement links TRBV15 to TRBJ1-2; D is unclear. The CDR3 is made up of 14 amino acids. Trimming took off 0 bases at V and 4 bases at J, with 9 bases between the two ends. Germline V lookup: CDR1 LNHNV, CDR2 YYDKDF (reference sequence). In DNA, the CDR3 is TGTGCCACCAGCAGAGAGAGGGCCAGCTATGGCTACACCTTC. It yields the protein CATSRERASYGYTF.

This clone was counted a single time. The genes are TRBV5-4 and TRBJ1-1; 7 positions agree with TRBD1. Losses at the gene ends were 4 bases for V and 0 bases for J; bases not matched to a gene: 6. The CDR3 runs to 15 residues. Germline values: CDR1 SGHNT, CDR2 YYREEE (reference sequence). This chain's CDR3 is CASSTTGTVNTEAFF. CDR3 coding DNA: TGTGCCAGCAGCACTACCGGGACAGTGAACACTGAAGCTTTCTTT. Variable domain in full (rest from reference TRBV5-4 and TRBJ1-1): ETGVTQSPTHLIKTRGQQVTLRCSSQSGHNTVSWYQQALGQGPQFIFQYYREEENGRGNFPPRFSGLQFPNYSSELNVNALELDDSALYLCASSTTGTVNTEAFFGQGTRLTVV.

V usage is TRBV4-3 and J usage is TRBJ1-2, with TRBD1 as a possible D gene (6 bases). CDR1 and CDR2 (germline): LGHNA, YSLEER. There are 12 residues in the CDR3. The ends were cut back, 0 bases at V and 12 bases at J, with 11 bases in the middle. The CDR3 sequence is CASSQEKGGHTF. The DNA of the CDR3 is TGCGCCAGCAGCCAAGAAAAGGGGGGGCACACCTTC.

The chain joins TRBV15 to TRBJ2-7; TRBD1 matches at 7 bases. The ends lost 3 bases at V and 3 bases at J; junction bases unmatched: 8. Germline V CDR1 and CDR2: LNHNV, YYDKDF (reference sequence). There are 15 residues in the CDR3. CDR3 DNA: TGTGCCACCAGCAGTCCAACGGGACAGAACTACGAGCAGTACTTC. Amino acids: CATSSPTGQNYEQYF.

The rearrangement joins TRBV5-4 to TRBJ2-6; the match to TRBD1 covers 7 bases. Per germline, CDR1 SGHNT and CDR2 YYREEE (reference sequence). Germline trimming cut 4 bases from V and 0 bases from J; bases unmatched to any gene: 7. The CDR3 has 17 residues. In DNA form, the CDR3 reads TGTGCCAGCAGCAAGGGACAGACTCTCTCTGGGGCCAACGTCCTGACTTTC. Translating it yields CASSKGQTLSGANVLTF.

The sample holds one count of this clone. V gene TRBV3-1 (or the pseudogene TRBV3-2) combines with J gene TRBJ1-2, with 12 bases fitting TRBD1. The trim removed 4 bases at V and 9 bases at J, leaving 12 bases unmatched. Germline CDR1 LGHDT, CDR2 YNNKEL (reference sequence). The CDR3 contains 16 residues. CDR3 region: CASSPGEGQGAYSYTF. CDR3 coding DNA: TGTGCCAGCAGCCCCGGGGAGGGACAGGGGGCGTATAGCTACACCTTC.

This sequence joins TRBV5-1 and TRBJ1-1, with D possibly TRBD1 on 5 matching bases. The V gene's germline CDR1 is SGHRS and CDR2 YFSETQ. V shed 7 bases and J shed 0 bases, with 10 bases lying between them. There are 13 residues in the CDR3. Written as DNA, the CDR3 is TGCGCCAGCGCCGACAGCATGAACACTGAAGCTTTCTTT. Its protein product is CASADSMNTEAFF.

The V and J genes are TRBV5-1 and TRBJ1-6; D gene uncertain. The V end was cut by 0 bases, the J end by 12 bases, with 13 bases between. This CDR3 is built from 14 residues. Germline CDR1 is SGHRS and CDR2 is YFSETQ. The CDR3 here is CASSLDSGTRPLHF. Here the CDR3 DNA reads TGCGCCAGCAGCTTGGATTCTGGCACACGACCCCTCCACTTT.

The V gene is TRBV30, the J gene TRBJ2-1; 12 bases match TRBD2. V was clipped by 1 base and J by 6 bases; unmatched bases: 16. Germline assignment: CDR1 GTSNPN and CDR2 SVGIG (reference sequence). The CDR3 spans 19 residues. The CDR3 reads CAWSEWRLAGGISSNEQFF. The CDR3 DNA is TGTGCCTGGAGTGAGTGGCGGCTAGCGGGGGGGATATCGTCCAATGAGCAGTTCTTC.

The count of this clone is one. The CDR3 here is CASSTTRQSNEQFF. CDR3 nucleotide sequence: TGTGCCAGCAGTACAACGAGACAGAGCAATGAGCAGTTCTTC. The rearrangement uses TRBV6-5 and TRBJ2-1, with a weak D call TRBD1 (5 bases). Trimming cost V 5 bases and J 6 bases, with 14 bases left between them. The CDR3 contains 14 residues. CDR1 is MNHEY, CDR2 SVGAGI, per germline.

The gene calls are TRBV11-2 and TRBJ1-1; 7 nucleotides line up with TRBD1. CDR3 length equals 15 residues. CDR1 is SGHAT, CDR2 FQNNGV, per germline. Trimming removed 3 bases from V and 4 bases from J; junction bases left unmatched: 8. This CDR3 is CASSLMTGTVTEAFF. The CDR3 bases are TGTGCCAGCAGCTTGATGACAGGGACAGTCACTGAAGCTTTCTTT. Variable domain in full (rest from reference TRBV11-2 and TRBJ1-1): EAGVAQSPRYKIIEKRQSVAFWCNPISGHATLYWYQQILGQGPKLLIQFQNNGVVDDSQLPKDRFSAERLKGVDSTLKIQPAKLEDSAVYLCASSLMTGTVTEAFFGQGTRLTVV.

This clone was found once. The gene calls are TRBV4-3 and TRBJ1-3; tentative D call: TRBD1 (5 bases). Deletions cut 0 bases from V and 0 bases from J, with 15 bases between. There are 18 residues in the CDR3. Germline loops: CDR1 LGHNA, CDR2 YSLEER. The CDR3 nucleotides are TGCGCCAGCAGCCAAGAGTTTACGAGGGGAGGCTCTGGAAACACCATATATTTT. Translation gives CASSQEFTRGGSGNTIYF.

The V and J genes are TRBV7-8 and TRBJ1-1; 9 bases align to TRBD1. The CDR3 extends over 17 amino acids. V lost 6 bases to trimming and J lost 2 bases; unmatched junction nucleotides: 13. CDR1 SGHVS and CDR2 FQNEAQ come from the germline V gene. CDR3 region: CASSTDRGQRGNTEAFF. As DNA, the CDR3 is TGTGCCAGCAGTACGGACAGGGGCCAACGAGGAAACACTGAAGCTTTCTTT.

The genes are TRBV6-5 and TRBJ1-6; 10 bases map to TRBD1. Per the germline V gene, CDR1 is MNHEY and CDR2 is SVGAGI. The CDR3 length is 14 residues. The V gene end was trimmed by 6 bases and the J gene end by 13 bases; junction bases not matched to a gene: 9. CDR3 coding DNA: TGTGCCAGCAGCCCGACAGGGGGCGCGAGGCCCCTCCACTTT. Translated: CASSPTGGARPLHF.

CDR3 sequence (DNA): TGCGCCAGCAGCCAAGATACGACAGGCCGTACCTATGGCTACACCTTC. Translated: CASSQDTTGRTYGYTF. The V gene is TRBV4-3, the J gene TRBJ1-2; D is possibly TRBD1 (6 bases). The CDR3 sequence is 16 residues long. Germline CDR1 and CDR2: LGHNA and YSLEER. Trimming pared 0 bases from V and 4 bases from J, leaving 15 bases between.

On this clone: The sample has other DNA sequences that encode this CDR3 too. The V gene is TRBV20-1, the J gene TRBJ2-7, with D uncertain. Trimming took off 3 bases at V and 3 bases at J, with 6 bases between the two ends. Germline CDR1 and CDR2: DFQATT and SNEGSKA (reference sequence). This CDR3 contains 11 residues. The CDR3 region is CSASRGYEQYF. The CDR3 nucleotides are TGCAGTGCTAGCCGAGGCTACGAGCAGTACTTC.

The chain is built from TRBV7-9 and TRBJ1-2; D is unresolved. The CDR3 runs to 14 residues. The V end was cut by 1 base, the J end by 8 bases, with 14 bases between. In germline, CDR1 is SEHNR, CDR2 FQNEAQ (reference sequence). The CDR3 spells CASSLDLVGEGYTF. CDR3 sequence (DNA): TGTGCCAGCAGCTTAGATCTGGTGGGAGAGGGCTACACCTTC.

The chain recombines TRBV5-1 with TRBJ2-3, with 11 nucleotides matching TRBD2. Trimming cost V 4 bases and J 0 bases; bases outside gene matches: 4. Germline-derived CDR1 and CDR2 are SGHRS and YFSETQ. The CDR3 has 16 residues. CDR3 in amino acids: CASSIRLAGSTDTQYF. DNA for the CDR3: TGCGCCAGCAGCATAAGACTAGCGGGGAGCACAGATACGCAGTATTTT.

The CDR3 sequence: CASSLEWDRAGDEQYF. DNA for the CDR3: TGCGCCAGCAGCTTGGAATGGGACAGGGCGGGTGACGAGCAGTACTTC. The V call is TRBV5-1, the J call TRBJ2-7, with TRBD1 matching 9 bases. Losses at the gene ends were 0 bases for V and 5 bases for J; bases not matched to a gene: 9. The germline V gene encodes CDR1 SGHRS and CDR2 YFSETQ. This CDR3 is 16 amino acids long. Full variable domain (remainder filled in from reference TRBV5-1 and TRBJ2-7): KAGVTQTPRYLIKTRGQQVTLSCSPISGHRSVSWYQQTPGQGLQFLFEYFSETQRNKGNFPGRFSGRQFSNSRSEMNVSTLELGDSALYLCASSLEWDRAGDEQYFGPGTRLTVT.

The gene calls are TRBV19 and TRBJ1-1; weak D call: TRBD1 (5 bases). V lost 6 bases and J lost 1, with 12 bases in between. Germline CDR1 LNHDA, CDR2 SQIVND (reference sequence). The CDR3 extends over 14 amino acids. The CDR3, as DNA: TGTGCCAGTAGCCTAAGGGGAAGGAACACTGAAGCTTTCTTT. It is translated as CASSLRGRNTEAFF.

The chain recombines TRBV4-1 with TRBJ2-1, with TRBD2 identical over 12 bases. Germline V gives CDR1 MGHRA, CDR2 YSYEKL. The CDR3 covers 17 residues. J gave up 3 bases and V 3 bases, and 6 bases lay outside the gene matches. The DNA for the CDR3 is TGCGCCAGCAGCCAGGAAGGACTAGCGGGGCGCTACAATGAGCAGTTCTTC. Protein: CASSQEGLAGRYNEQFF.

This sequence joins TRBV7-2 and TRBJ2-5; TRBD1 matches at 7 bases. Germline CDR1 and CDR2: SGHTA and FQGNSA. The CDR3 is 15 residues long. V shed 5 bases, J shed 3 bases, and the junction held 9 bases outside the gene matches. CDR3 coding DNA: TGTGCCAGCAGCCCACGACAGGGAACGAAAGAGACCCAGTACTTC. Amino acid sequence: CASSPRQGTKETQYF.